One T cell receptor (beta chain) is described in this entry. The antigen remains unidentified. One base away lies a much larger clone, so this may be a sequencing read error. The CDR3 has 14 residues. CDR1 and CDR2 (germline): SNHLY, FYNNEI. V shed 5 bases, J shed 2 bases, and the junction held 5 bases outside the gene matches. The data were obtained in a study of T cells in Graves' hyperthyroidism and ophthalmopathy. Points from the study as a whole: Blood samples included most of the expanded thyroid clonotypes exceeding 0.001.

Amplification yielded TCR beta CDR3 regions, with RNA transcripts as the source. When the TCR CDR3 underwent first-round RT-PCR, the HTBI primer set was used. TCRdb fed the multiplex PCR reads into MiXCR, producing one record per CDR3 protein. The table has roughly 400,000 distinct CDR3 sequences, 15% to 17% seen once. Sequencing was done on a sample of blood. The genes are TRBV2 and TRBJ1-1, with 7 bases matching TRBD1. The sequence was obtained from a woman aged 18-29 years with Graves' hyperthyroidism that later progressed to Graves' ophthalmopathy. Written as DNA, the CDR3 is TGTGCCAGCAGTCGACAGGGATTTAACACTGAAGCTTTCTTT. Its protein is CASSRQGFNTEAFF.